These 8 T cell receptor beta chains were all obtained from the same sample, sequenced in a study of T cells in Graves' hyperthyroidism and ophthalmopathy. Researchers amplified the TCR beta CDR3 regions from RNA transcripts. The HTBI primer set was used in a first-round RT-PCR of the TCR CDR3. MiXCR, run by TCRdb on the multiplex PCR reads, gives a single entry per CDR3 protein. The sample carries about 570,000 distinct CDR3 sequences, around 45% recorded once. The material sequenced was peripheral blood or thyroid tissue (not recorded which). All receptors come from an adult woman with Graves' disease, either hyperthyroidism or ophthalmopathy (not recorded which).

The chain recombines TRBV7-2 with TRBJ2-7, with D maybe TRBD1 (5 bases). The ends were cut back, 1 base at V and 7 bases at J, with 14 bases in the middle. Germline V lookup: CDR1 SGHTA, CDR2 FQGNSA. The CDR3 has 14 residues. The CDR3 DNA is TGTGCCAGCAGCTTAGGGCAGGGCCGCGGTGAGCAGTACTTC. It translates to CASSLGQGRGEQYF.

The CDR3 sequence is CASSSPQTANTGELFF. CDR3 DNA: TGTGCCAGCAGCTCCCCACAGACAGCGAACACCGGGGAGCTGTTTTTT. This chain links TRBV7-9 with TRBJ2-2, with TRBD1 as a possible D gene (5 bases). Germline V CDR1 and CDR2: SEHNR, FQNEAQ (reference sequence). This CDR3 contains 16 residues. The V and J ends lost 4 bases and 0 bases respectively, with 12 bases between them.

At least ten counts were recorded for this clonotype. The chain employs TRBV15 and TRBJ1-1; no reliable D call. The CDR3 totals 13 residues. V was trimmed by 5 bases and J by 5 bases, leaving 12 bases between them. CDR1 and CDR2 (germline): LNHNV, YYDKDF (reference sequence). The CDR3 loop reads CATSGSRWTEAFF. The CDR3 DNA follows: TGTGCCACCAGCGGGTCACGGTGGACTGAAGCTTTCTTT.

J is TRBJ1-6 and V is TRBV6-2 or TRBV6-3, with D uncertain. Germline loops: CDR1 MNHEY, CDR2 SVGEGT. Trimming took 0 bases from V and 10 from J, leaving 7 bases between them. The CDR3 spans 13 residues. The CDR3 DNA follows: TGTGCCAGCAGTTACTCTGGACCGTCACCCCTCCACTTT. Amino acid sequence: CASSYSGPSPLHF.

The chain employs TRBV27 and TRBJ1-2; D is undetermined. The CDR3 spans 15 residues. Germline CDR1 and CDR2: MNHEY and SMNVEV (reference sequence). Trimming left V 3 bases short and J 8 bases short, with 19 bases between. DNA of the CDR3: TGTGCCAGCAGTTTTGGGAGTAATCCCCCGGGCGGCTACACCTTC. This encodes CASSFGSNPPGGYTF.

This clonotype was detected many times. The chain has TRBV14 and TRBJ1-3; D gene unclear. This CDR3 is 15 amino acids long. Trimming removed 1 base at V and 4 bases at J, with 11 bases between. Germline V gene lookup returns CDR1 SGHDN and CDR2 FVKESK. The CDR3 bases are TGTGCCAGCAGCCAAGGAGGTTTGCTCGGAAACACCATATATTTT. Protein product: CASSQGGLLGNTIYF.

The CDR3 sequence: CSVIRGSYEQYF. As DNA, the CDR3 is TGCAGCGTTATAAGGGGAAGCTACGAGCAGTACTTC. This rearrangement joins TRBV29-1 to TRBJ2-7; possibly TRBD1 for D (5 bases). The CDR3 consists of 12 residues. Germline V gene data show CDR1 as SQVTM and CDR2 as ANQGSEA. V dropped 5 bases and J dropped 3 bases, with 11 bases sitting between them.

The chain is built from TRBV7-9 and TRBJ2-5; a weak D match, TRBD2 (5 bases). The CDR3 loop spans 14 amino acids. Trimming removed 8 bases at V and 4 bases at J, with 17 bases between. Germline CDR1 reads SEHNR; CDR2 reads FQNEAQ (reference sequence). CDR3: CASQRLGRRETQYF. As DNA, the CDR3 is TGTGCCAGCCAGCGGCTGGGAAGGAGAGAGACCCAGTACTTC.